This TCR beta chain was found in a study of blood T cell repertoires in COVID-19 (TCRdb year 2020). Regarding the study in general: Collaborator samples came from the United States, Italy and Spain and covered acute and convalescent phases of COVID-19. The prospective study material was composed of cDNA or gDNA derived from T cells, B-cell-depleted T cells, or PBMCs. The dataset comprised deeply sampled blood TCRbeta repertoires from subjects exposed to, actively infected with, or recovered from COVID-19. The repertoires were released in a freely available public database meant as a resource for research on the immune response to SARS-CoV-2. Samples came from the ongoing ImmuneRACE study (first 160 participants) plus 1,254 subjects from 6 global collaborators. Nearly every sample came with metadata listing a de-identified subject ID, COVID-19 status, age in years and sex. Where available, HLA class I and class II types were taken from metadata supplied by the sample provider and were not determined by assay-based typing.

TCRbeta CDR3 regions were amplified from genomic DNA using the immunoSEQ Assay, a bias-controlled multiplex PCR. Per the original workflow: The number of nucleated cells in each sample was estimated from the amplification of reference gene primers within the assay. To quantify the absolute abundance of each unique TCRbeta CDR3 rearrangement, sequence reads were collapsed and filtered. For each sample, productive Simpson clonality was calculated as the square root of Simpson's diversity index over productive rearrangements. TCRdb limited this immuneACCESS table to in-frame rearrangements with V and J called. A share of clones is missing; checked studies link under half to unresolved V genes, and the rest is unexplained. The V and J calls and the clone size are those of that table, but D and trimming were determined from the DNA. This sample is represented by about 310,000 clones; roughly 84% of them were singletons. The leading ten clones occupy 1% of the sample.

This clone was seen only once. The clone's antigen remains unknown. Per-base quality was not reported, and no clone a single base away is much larger than it. From cysteine to phenylalanine, the CDR3 is 17 amino acids long. The retained sequence is limited to the CDR3, 51 bases, with the frame set at the first base. Sequences SGHRS (CDR1) and YFSETQ (CDR2) are obtained from the germline V gene. Ends trimmed: V by 5 bases, J by 0 bases; bases unmatched to a gene: 13. Collaborating institutions collected whole blood in K2EDTA tubes following their own protocols. For TCRbeta analysis, collaborators shipped samples as frozen whole blood, isolated PBMCs, or DNA extracted from either of those sample types. Results the study describes overall, beyond this receptor: The quantity of clinical and demographic metadata differed by source and by participant and was supplied without curation.

The source of this sequence is a man aged 50 to 59 with active or convalescent COVID-19. The sequence is built from TRBV5-1 and TRBJ2-7; 8 nucleotides in the junction match TRBD2. Sample: peripheral blood. For the CDR3, the sequence is CASRHGGGRPLSYEQYF. Here is the DNA: TGCGCCAGCAGACACGGGGGGGGCCGGCCCCTCTCCTACGAGCAGTACTTC.